This TCR beta chain was observed in a study of blood T cell repertoires in COVID-19. CDR3 length: 15 amino acids. Trimming cost V 2 bases and J 6 bases; bases outside gene matches: 7. The germline CDR1 and CDR2 sequences are GTSNPN and SVGIG (reference sequence). In the authors' workflow: It was from reference gene primer amplification that nucleated cell counts were estimated. Some clones are missing from TCRdb's copy, which holds only in-frame ones; the method was immunoSEQ multiplex PCR. Clonal size and the V and J genes are those of that table, whereas D and trimming came from the DNA. The data show more than 95,000 clones, more than 80% seen once.

This chain links TRBV30 with TRBJ1-2; the match to TRBD1 covers 12 bases. This receptor was obtained from a man aged 60-69 years with acute or convalescent COVID-19. Sequencing was carried out using peripheral blood. The CDR3 coding sequence is TGTGCCTGGAGTCCTCGGGGACAGGGGGCTAATGGCTACACCTTC. The encoded protein is CAWSPRGQGANGYTF.